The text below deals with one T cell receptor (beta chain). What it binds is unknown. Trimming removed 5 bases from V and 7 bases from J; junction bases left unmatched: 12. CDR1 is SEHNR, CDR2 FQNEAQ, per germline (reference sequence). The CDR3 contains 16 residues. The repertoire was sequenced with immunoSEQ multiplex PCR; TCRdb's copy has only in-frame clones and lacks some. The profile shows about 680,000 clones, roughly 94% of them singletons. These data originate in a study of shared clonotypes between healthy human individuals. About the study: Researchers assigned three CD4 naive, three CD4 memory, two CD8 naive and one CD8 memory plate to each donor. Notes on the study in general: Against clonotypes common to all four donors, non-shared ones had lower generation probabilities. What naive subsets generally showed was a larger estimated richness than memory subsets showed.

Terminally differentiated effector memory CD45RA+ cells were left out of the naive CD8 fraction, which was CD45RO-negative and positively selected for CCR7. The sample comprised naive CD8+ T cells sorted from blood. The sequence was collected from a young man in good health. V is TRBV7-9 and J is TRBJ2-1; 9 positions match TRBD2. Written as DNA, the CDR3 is TGTGCCAGCAGCGACGGACTAGCGAAAAAGTGGAATGAGCAGTTCTTC. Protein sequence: CASSDGLAKKWNEQFF.